This T cell receptor beta chain was sequenced during a study of blood T cells in healthy people across ages. Study-level findings and limits: There were more naive CD4+ cells and higher diversity in long-lived donors than in aged donors. Unknown donor CMV status possibly confounded expanded clonotype changes.

The study recruited healthy Caucasian donors from Russia who were aged about 6 to 100. With respect to this clonotype: Its antigen is undetermined. Sequence at one end of the junction differs from germline and may be a read error.

Alongside a J-beta primer mix, a sample-barcoded 5' primer served in a second PCR lasting roughly 6 to 12 cycles. Each cDNA was tagged by a template-switch adaptor containing 12 random nucleotides. TCRdb fed the 5' RACE reads into MiXCR, producing one record per CDR3 protein. The repertoire includes 1.5 million to 2 million distinct CDR3 sequences, 49% of them detected once, and over 2% sits in the top ten. The clonotype was recovered from a woman in her thirties or forties in good health. Sample: blood.

This chain's CDR3 is CSATGTPNEKPFF. The CDR3 DNA sequence: TGCAGTGCTACCGGAACGCCGAATGAAAAACCGTTTTTT. The chain couples TRBV20-1 to TRBJ1-4; D gene uncertain. Per germline, CDR1 DFQATT and CDR2 SNEGSKA (reference sequence). CDR3 length: 13 amino acids.